The next 32 T cell receptor beta chains were all read from a single sample in a study of blood T cells in healthy people across ages. The authors ran a second PCR of 7 to 11 cycles using a sample-barcoded 5' primer and a J-beta primer mix. TCRdb independently ran MiXCR on the 5' RACE reads; one entry per CDR3 protein. The sample lists about 1,000,000 distinct CDR3 sequences, roughly 45% occurring once. Sequencing was carried out using blood. Receptor source: a woman aged 55-75 years in good health.

The chain employs TRBV20-1 and TRBJ2-3; 12 bases line up with TRBD2. The ends lost 1 base at V and 4 bases at J; junction bases unmatched: 6. The CDR3 covers 16 residues. CDR1 DFQATT and CDR2 SNEGSKA come from the germline V gene (reference sequence). CDR3 coding DNA: TGCAGTGCTAGAGGAATGCTAGCGGGGGGGGCAGATACGCAGTATTTT. It translates to CSARGMLAGGADTQYF.

This clonotype was seen a handful of times. This sequence joins TRBV5-5 and TRBJ2-7; 13 bases match TRBD2. CDR3 length: 17 residues. Germline CDR1 is SGHKS and CDR2 is YYEKEE (reference sequence). J lost 2 bases, V lost 5 bases, and 10 bases had no gene match. The chain's CDR3 is CASSHGLAGVRAYEQYF. The CDR3 DNA sequence: TGTGCCAGCAGTCATGGACTAGCGGGAGTGCGGGCCTACGAGCAGTACTTC.

The table lists this clonotype with a few counts. This chain uses TRBV27 with TRBJ2-7; no firm D call. The CDR3 is 14 residues long. Trimming took 3 bases from V and 2 from J, leaving 11 bases between them. The germline V gene encodes CDR1 MNHEY and CDR2 SMNVEV (reference sequence). CDR3 nucleotide sequence: TGTGCCAGCAGTTTTTCGGACCCGCCCTACGAGCAGTACTTC. Protein sequence: CASSFSDPPYEQYF.

Here the CDR3 DNA reads TGTGCCAGCAGCCATAGAAACACAGATACGCAGTATTTT. Amino acid sequence: CASSHRNTDTQYF. V and J are TRBV11-2 and TRBJ2-3, with D hard to call. Germline CDR1 reads SGHAT; CDR2 reads FQNNGV. With 5 bases removed from V and 2 bases from J, the gap between germline ends came to 8 bases. This CDR3 is built from 13 residues.

This clonotype was seen more than once but under ten times. This chain uses TRBV7-4 with TRBJ2-7, with 14 bases that match TRBD2. With 5 bases clipped from V and 8 bases from J, the junction kept 5 bases outside the gene matches. The germline gives CDR1 SGHVT, CDR2 SQSDAQ. The CDR3 totals 14 residues. The CDR3 DNA reads TGTGCCAGCAGCCGGACTAGCGGGAGGAAGAAGCAGTACTTC. It specifies CASSRTSGRKKQYF.

The J gene is TRBJ2-3, the V gene TRBV29-1, with 7 bases fitting TRBD2. Germline V CDR1 and CDR2: SQVTM, ANQGSEA. The CDR3 has 13 residues. Losses at the gene ends were 7 bases for V and 4 bases for J; bases not matched to a gene: 8. CDR3 in amino acids: CSANRGVADTQYF. The CDR3 DNA follows: TGCAGCGCGAACCGGGGGGTCGCAGATACGCAGTATTTT.

The rearrangement joins TRBV27 to TRBJ2-2, with D maybe TRBD1 (5 bases). V was trimmed by 1 base and J by 3 bases, leaving 12 bases between them. CDR1 MNHEY and CDR2 SMNVEV come from the germline V gene (reference sequence). The CDR3 sequence is 16 residues long. The CDR3 coding sequence is TGTGCCAGCAGTTTATGGGGCAGGAAGCACACCGGGGAGCTGTTTTTT. It is translated as CASSLWGRKHTGELFF.

The V and J genes are TRBV29-1 and TRBJ2-1, with TRBD2 matching 8 bases. Trimming cost V 4 bases and J 10 bases; bases outside gene matches: 9. Germline CDR1 and CDR2: SQVTM and ANQGSEA. The CDR3 is made up of 13 amino acids. The CDR3, as DNA: TGCAGCGTTGTCCCGGGACTAGAAAGCGAGCAGTTCTTC. It encodes CSVVPGLESEQFF.

Comments on this clonotype: One end of the junction is discordant with germline, which a read error may explain. The chain recombines TRBV20-1 with TRBJ2-5, with 9 bases that match TRBD2. This CDR3 has 15 residues. Germline V gene sequence: CDR1 DFQATT, CDR2 SNEGSKA (reference sequence). The CDR3 sequence is CRARDTSGRSETQYF. DNA of the CDR3: TGCCGTGCTAGAGATACTAGCGGGCGGTCGGAGACCCAGTACTTC.

J is TRBJ2-7 and V is TRBV6-1, with D unclear. CDR1 and CDR2 (germline): MNHNS, SASEGT. The CDR3 runs to 13 residues. Deletions cut 7 bases from V and 6 bases from J, with 16 bases between. CDR3 protein: CASTGPIPSEQYF. Written as DNA, the CDR3 is TGTGCCAGCACTGGACCGATACCGAGCGAGCAGTACTTC.

The CDR3 DNA reads as TGTGCCAGCAGCGTAGGTGGGCTAAGCTACAATGAGCAGTTCTTC. Encoded protein: CASSVGGLSYNEQFF. The V call is TRBV9, the J call TRBJ2-1; D is uncertain. The CDR3 extends over 15 amino acids. Germline V CDR1 and CDR2: SGDLS, YYNGEE. Trimming removed 0 bases from V and 3 bases from J, with 10 bases in between.

This chain connects TRBV27 to TRBJ1-2, with 8 bases that match TRBD1. CDR1 MNHEY and CDR2 SMNVEV come from the germline V gene (reference sequence). The CDR3 extends over 14 amino acids. Germline trimming cut 9 bases from V and 3 bases from J; bases unmatched to any gene: 9. The CDR3 sequence: CASRTGRRDYGYTF. The CDR3 bases are TGTGCCAGTAGGACAGGGCGAAGGGACTATGGCTACACCTTC.

The table lists this clonotype with a few counts. The rearrangement joins TRBV29-1 to TRBJ2-5; D is perhaps TRBD2 (5 bases). The V gene lost 4 bases and the J gene lost 4 bases, with 19 bases spanning the gap. Per germline, CDR1 SQVTM and CDR2 ANQGSEA. The CDR3 runs 15 residues. This chain's CDR3 is CSVVGPGWYGETQYF. The DNA for the CDR3 is TGCAGCGTTGTCGGACCGGGGTGGTACGGAGAGACCCAGTACTTC.

The chain carries TRBV20-1 and TRBJ2-1, with 9 positions matching TRBD2. The V gene end was trimmed by 3 bases and the J gene end by 5 bases; junction bases not matched to a gene: 8. Germline-derived CDR1 and CDR2 are DFQATT and SNEGSKA (reference sequence). The CDR3 extends over 15 amino acids. CDR3 DNA sequence: TGCAGTGCTAGTGGTCGGCTAGCGGGACACAATGAGCAGTTCTTC. Its translation is CSASGRLAGHNEQFF.

The rearrangement joins TRBV29-1 to TRBJ2-3, with TRBD2 matching over 10 bases. V gave up 1 base and J gave up 7 bases; unmatched junction bases: 8. Germline-derived CDR1 and CDR2 are SQVTM and ANQGSEA. The CDR3 has 15 residues. The CDR3 here is CSVEGISGRLNTQYF. DNA of the CDR3: TGCAGCGTTGAAGGGATTAGCGGGAGGTTGAATACGCAGTATTTT.

This clonotype was found a few times. The chain links TRBV10-3 to TRBJ2-1; D is ambiguous. Germline V gene lookup returns CDR1 ENHRY and CDR2 SYGVKD. The CDR3 sequence is 13 residues long. V was clipped by 0 bases and J by 8 bases, with 8 bases between them. Here the CDR3 reads CAISESTEDEQFF. The CDR3 DNA sequence: TGTGCCATCAGTGAGTCGACCGAAGATGAGCAGTTCTTC.

The chain couples TRBV4-1 to TRBJ2-1, with TRBD2 matching over 8 bases. This CDR3 is 17 amino acids long. Germline-derived CDR1 and CDR2 are MGHRA and YSYEKL. After removal of 1 base from V and 8 bases from J, the junction contained 13 bases not matched to a gene. This chain's CDR3 is CASSQGLAGGTRDEQFF. Written as DNA, the CDR3 is TGCGCCAGCAGCCAAGGGCTAGCGGGCGGGACTAGGGATGAGCAGTTCTTC.

A word on this clonotype: Being one base from a much bigger clone, this may be a read error. CDR3 amino acids: CATSRPTSGGETRYF. CDR3 nucleotide sequence: TGTGCCACCAGCAGACCTACTAGCGGGGGGGAGACCCGGTACTTC. This rearrangement joins TRBV15 to TRBJ2-5, with 13 bases lining up with TRBD2. The length of the CDR3 is 15 residues. CDR1 and CDR2 from the germline V gene are LNHNV and YYDKDF (reference sequence).

This chain links TRBV11-2 with TRBJ2-7, with D tentatively TRBD1 (6 bases). Germline loops: CDR1 SGHAT, CDR2 FQNNGV. The CDR3 covers 14 residues. V lost 1 base, J lost 4 bases, and 11 bases lay in between. The CDR3 DNA reads as TGTGCCAGCAGCTTAGCCAACAGGGCTTACGAGCAGTACTTC. This sequence encodes CASSLANRAYEQYF. The variable domain in full, with the rest retrieved from reference TRBV11-2 and TRBJ2-7, is EAGVAQSPRYKIIEKRQSVAFWCNPISGHATLYWYQQILGQGPKLLIQFQNNGVVDDSQLPKDRFSAERLKGVDSTLKIQPAKLEDSAVYLCASSLANRAYEQYFGPGTRLTVT.

The chain has TRBV6-5 and TRBJ2-7; 7 positions match TRBD1. Germline V gives CDR1 MNHEY, CDR2 SVGAGI. Trimming removed 2 bases from V and 1 base from J; junction bases left unmatched: 5. The CDR3 spans 15 residues. The CDR3 DNA follows: TGTGCCAGCAGTTACGGCGACAGGGAATCCTACGAGCAGTACTTC. It codes for CASSYGDRESYEQYF.

CDR3 sequence reads: CASSLGTSNYEQYF. As DNA, the CDR3 is TGTGCCAGCAGCTTAGGGACATCCAACTACGAGCAGTACTTC. The chain recombines TRBV7-9 with TRBJ2-7; maybe TRBD1 (5 bases). With 1 base removed from V and 3 bases from J, the gap between germline ends came to 10 bases. Germline V CDR1 and CDR2: SEHNR, FQNEAQ (reference sequence). The CDR3 is made up of 14 amino acids.

This clonotype occurred a few times. CDR3: CASSRGGELFF. The CDR3 bases are TGTGCCAGCAGCCGGGGCGGGGAGCTGTTTTTT. J is TRBJ2-2 and V is TRBV27; TRBD2 is a possible D gene (5 bases). The CDR3 is made up of 11 amino acids. V was cut by 6 bases and J by 7 bases, with 6 bases left in between. Germline CDR1 MNHEY, CDR2 SMNVEV (reference sequence).

This clonotype came up a few times. The genes are TRBV4-2 and TRBJ2-3, with a tentative D call TRBD1 (5 bases). The CDR3 extends over 17 amino acids. V lost 0 bases and J 5 bases, leaving 18 bases between the germline ends. Per the germline V gene, CDR1 is LGHNA and CDR2 is YNFKEQ. CDR3 DNA: TGTGCCAGCAGCCAAGACTTTAGGCTAGGGGTGGGAGATACGCAGTATTTT. Protein: CASSQDFRLGVGDTQYF.

J is TRBJ2-1 and V is TRBV18, with TRBD2 matching 10 bases. The J call may be incorrect, as the DNA end agrees better with TRBJ2-7. The CDR3 has 15 amino acids. Germline CDR1 is KGHSH and CDR2 is LQKENI. The CDR3 region is CASSPRLAGSNEQYF. CDR3 coding DNA: TGTGCCAGCTCACCACGACTAGCGGGTTCCAATGAGCAGTACTTC.

This chain joins TRBV12-3 or TRBV12-4 and TRBJ2-3; D assignment may be TRBD1 or TRBD2 (5 bases each). Between the trimmed V and J ends, which lost 5 bases and 4 bases, there was a span of 13 bases. The CDR3 length is 14 residues. CDR3 sequence reads: CASSQGVSADTQYF. As DNA, the CDR3 is TGTGCCAGCAGTCAGGGAGTTAGCGCAGATACGCAGTATTTT.

There are a few counts of this clonotype. V is TRBV5-5 and J is TRBJ1-2; D is unclear. V lost 6 bases and J lost 0, with 12 bases in between. There are 14 residues in the CDR3. Germline V CDR1 and CDR2: SGHKS, YYEKEE (reference sequence). The CDR3 nucleotides read TGTGCCAGCAAACAGCGCCCTGCTAACTATGGCTACACCTTC. Amino acids: CASKQRPANYGYTF.

The table lists this clonotype with a few counts. V usage is TRBV29-1 and J usage is TRBJ2-7; possibly TRBD1 for D (5 bases). CDR3 length equals 12 residues. The germline V gene has CDR1 SQVTM and CDR2 ANQGSEA. V shed 6 bases and J shed 3 bases, with 12 bases lying between them. CDR3 sequence reads: CSVETEDYEQYF. The CDR3 DNA reads TGCAGCGTAGAGACAGAGGACTACGAGCAGTACTTC.

For this clonotype: A read error is likely here: a far larger clone is one base away. The V gene is TRBV3-1, the J gene TRBJ2-1; D remains unclear. The CDR3 extends over 11 amino acids. CDR1 is LGHDT, CDR2 YNNKEL, per germline (reference sequence). The CDR3 here is CASSLYNGQFF. Here the CDR3 DNA reads TGTGCCAGCAGCCTCTACAATGGGCAGTTCTTC.

This clonotype has only a few counts. The chain employs TRBV28 and TRBJ2-6, with 7 nucleotides matching TRBD1. The CDR3 extends over 13 amino acids. The germline V gene has CDR1 MDHEN and CDR2 SYDVKM. Germline trimming cut 6 bases from V and 9 bases from J; bases unmatched to any gene: 5. The CDR3 spells CASRGTAVNVLTF. The DNA of the CDR3 is TGTGCCAGCAGGGGGACAGCTGTCAACGTCCTGACTTTC.

J is TRBJ2-4 and V is TRBV12-3 or TRBV12-4, with TRBD2 matching over 9 bases. This CDR3 spans 15 amino acids. V lost 6 bases, J lost 13 bases, and 16 bases stayed unmatched. In DNA form, the CDR3 reads TGTGCCAGCAGCCAAAGCGGGGGGAGGGTTGATGAGCAGTACTTC. Residues: CASSQSGGRVDEQYF.

J is TRBJ2-5 and V is TRBV20-1; 9 bases align to TRBD1. CDR1 and CDR2 (germline): DFQATT, SNEGSKA (reference sequence). V lost 3 bases and J lost 5; bases outside the gene matches: 13. The CDR3 sequence is 16 residues long. In nucleotides, the CDR3 is TGCAGTGCTAGGGATGCCGGGACAGGGAATTTCGAGACCCAGTACTTC. Its protein is CSARDAGTGNFETQYF.

The chain combines TRBV20-1 with TRBJ2-3; 7 nucleotides match TRBD2. Germline V gene lookup returns CDR1 DFQATT and CDR2 SNEGSKA (reference sequence). This CDR3 region has 15 residues. With V trimmed by 3 bases and J by 0 bases, 6 bases remained unmatched. The CDR3 loop is CSARWASGSTDTQYF. The DNA of the CDR3 is TGCAGTGCTAGGTGGGCTAGCGGAAGCACAGATACGCAGTATTTT.